Listed here are 14 T cell receptor beta chains from one sample, sequenced in a study of blood T cell repertoires in COVID-19. Some clones are missing from TCRdb's copy, which holds only in-frame ones; the method was immunoSEQ multiplex PCR. The sample has approximately 180,000 clones, around 85% seen once. Sequencing input: peripheral blood. Every receptor here comes from a man aged 55 to 69 with acute or convalescent COVID-19.

This sequence joins TRBV19 and TRBJ2-2, with 11 bases fitting TRBD2. CDR3 size: 14 residues. The ends lost 9 bases at V and 4 bases at J; junction bases unmatched: 4. Germline V gives CDR1 LNHDA, CDR2 SQIVND (reference sequence). The DNA of the CDR3 is TGTGCCAGCAGTGGACTAGCGGGCACCGGGGAGCTGTTTTTT. This gives the protein CASSGLAGTGELFF. The variable domain in full, with the rest retrieved from reference TRBV19 and TRBJ2-2, is DGGITQSPKYLFRKEGQNVTLSCEQNLNHDAMYWYRQDPGQGLRLIYYSQIVNDFQKGDIAEGYSVSREKKESFPLTVTSAQKNPTAFYLCASSGLAGTGELFFGEGSRLTVL.

CDR3 sequence reads: CASSYGLAGNIQYF. CDR3 DNA sequence: TGTGCCAGCAGTTACGGACTAGCAGGAAACATTCAGTACTTC. V and J are TRBV6-5 and TRBJ2-4; 8 nucleotides agree with TRBD2. The germline V gene encodes CDR1 MNHEY and CDR2 SVGAGI. The CDR3 has 14 amino acids. V trimming: 2 bases; J trimming: 6 bases; junction bases outside the gene matches: 3.

This chain connects TRBV6-6 to TRBJ2-5; 7 bases are a match to TRBD2. Looked up from germline, CDR1 is MNHNY and CDR2 is SVGAGI (reference sequence). The J segment lost 7 bases and the V segment lost 1 base, leaving 6 bases of the junction unmatched. The CDR3 is made up of 14 amino acids. DNA for the CDR3: TGTGCCAGCAGTTACTTAGGAGGGAGGGGGACCCAGTACTTC. Translating gives CASSYLGGRGTQYF.

The chain is built from TRBV27 and TRBJ1-5; D is possibly TRBD1 (5 bases). Trimming shortened V by 5 bases and J by 2 bases, and 16 bases separated the two germline ends. The CDR3 has 16 amino acids. Germline V gene lookup returns CDR1 MNHEY and CDR2 SMNVEV (reference sequence). Written as DNA, the CDR3 is TGTGCCAGCAGTCCATACCCGGGGGTTGGCAATCAGCCCCAGCATTTT. As protein: CASSPYPGVGNQPQHF.

V and J are TRBV19 and TRBJ1-6; D is unresolved. V lost 3 bases and J lost 6, with 9 bases in between. There are 14 residues in the CDR3. CDR1 is LNHDA, CDR2 SQIVND, per germline (reference sequence). The CDR3 coding sequence is TGTGCCAGTAGTATGGAGGGAGGTAATTCACCCCTCCACTTT. It encodes CASSMEGGNSPLHF.

The chain is built from TRBV28 and TRBJ2-7; TRBD2 aligns across 13 bases. The CDR3 extends over 16 amino acids. V shed 3 bases, J shed 4 bases, and the junction held 6 bases outside the gene matches. From germline, CDR1 is MDHEN and CDR2 SYDVKM. The CDR3 DNA reads as TGTGCCAGCAGTTTTCGGACTAGCGGGAGCTGGTACGAGCAGTACTTC. Translation: CASSFRTSGSWYEQYF.

The CDR3 nucleotides read TGTGCCAGCAGCTTGATCGGCGGCTCACCGGGGGAGCAGTACTTC. Encoded protein: CASSLIGGSPGEQYF. The J gene is TRBJ2-7, the V gene TRBV5-4; the D gene is possibly TRBD2 (5 bases). V was shortened by 1 base and J by 7 bases, with 18 bases between the two germline ends. CDR3 length: 15 amino acids. CDR1 SGHNT and CDR2 YYREEE come from the germline V gene (reference sequence). The full variable domain, completed using reference TRBV5-4 and TRBJ2-7, is ETGVTQSPTHLIKTRGQQVTLRCSSQSGHNTVSWYQQALGQGPQFIFQYYREEENGRGNFPPRFSGLQFPNYSSELNVNALELDDSALYLCASSLIGGSPGEQYFGPGTRLTVT.

The chain carries TRBV28 and TRBJ2-2; the match to TRBD2 covers 8 bases. J was trimmed by 6 bases and V by 7 bases; bases with no gene match: 4. CDR3 length: 13 residues. Germline loops: CDR1 MDHEN, CDR2 SYDVKM. DNA of the CDR3: TGTGCCAGCACCCTCGGGGGGGCCGGGGAGCTGTTTTTT. Translation: CASTLGGAGELFF.

The V and J genes are TRBV5-1 and TRBJ1-4; TRBD1 matches 9 bases. This CDR3 is 15 amino acids long. CDR1 and CDR2 from the germline V gene are SGHRS and YFSETQ. With V trimmed by 4 bases and J by 4 bases, 5 bases remained unmatched. The CDR3 nucleotides are TGCGCCAGCAGCGGCGGGGGACAGGGTAATGAAAAACTGTTTTTT. Translating gives CASSGGGQGNEKLFF.

The chain couples TRBV28 to TRBJ2-5; 10 nucleotides line up with TRBD1. Germline V lookup: CDR1 MDHEN, CDR2 SYDVKM. After removal of 5 bases from V and 4 bases from J, the junction contained 7 bases not matched to a gene. The CDR3 runs 15 residues. This chain's CDR3 is CASSGGGQGGETQYF. CDR3 DNA sequence: TGTGCCAGCAGTGGGGGAGGACAGGGGGGAGAGACCCAGTACTTC.

The chain recombines TRBV30 with TRBJ2-2, with a tentative D call TRBD2 (5 bases). This CDR3 has 11 amino acids. Germline CDR1 reads GTSNPN; CDR2 reads SVGIG (reference sequence). V lost 5 bases, J lost 7 bases, and 8 bases lay in between. DNA for the CDR3: TGTGCCTGGTCGAGCGGCGGGGAGCTGTTTTTT. As protein: CAWSSGGELFF.

The chain links TRBV28 to TRBJ1-4; D not resolved. CDR1 MDHEN and CDR2 SYDVKM come from the germline V gene. The CDR3 has 14 residues. Trimming cost V 6 bases and J 7 bases, with 15 bases left between them. Written as DNA, the CDR3 is TGTGCCAGCAGCCTGTCGGGGATCGGTGAAAAACTGTTTTTT. It encodes CASSLSGIGEKLFF.

V and J are TRBV9 and TRBJ2-7; weak D call: TRBD2 (5 bases). CDR1 SGDLS and CDR2 YYNGEE come from the germline V gene. The ends were cut back, 4 bases at V and 5 bases at J, with 16 bases in the middle. The CDR3 spans 14 residues. The CDR3 sequence: CASSLGALGDEQYF. In DNA form, the CDR3 reads TGTGCCAGCAGCCTTGGAGCCCTCGGGGACGAGCAGTACTTC. Combining the CDR3 with reference TRBV9 and TRBJ2-7 gives the whole variable domain DSGVTQTPKHLITATGQRVTLRCSPRSGDLSVYWYQQSLDQGLQFLIQYYNGEERAKGNILERFSAQQFPDLHSELNLSSLELGDSALYFCASSLGALGDEQYFGPGTRLTVT.

Here the CDR3 reads CASSGISGSIAKNIQYF. Written as DNA, the CDR3 is TGTGCCAGCAGTGGAATTAGCGGGAGTATAGCCAAAAACATTCAGTACTTC. The chain links TRBV28 to TRBJ2-4, with TRBD2 matching over 9 bases. V gave up 5 bases and J gave up 0 bases; unmatched junction bases: 8. The CDR3 covers 17 residues. Germline CDR1 is MDHEN and CDR2 is SYDVKM.